This is a list of T cell receptor beta chains from one sample in a study of shared clonotypes between healthy human individuals. The table came from immunoSEQ multiplex PCR; TCRdb's copy has only in-frame clones and leaves some out. The sample contains around 1,900,000 clones, over 85% of which appear only once. Sequenced sample: naive CD8+ T cells from PBMCs. Every receptor here comes from a young man in good health. Some clones in this sample may be carry-over from other donors' samples. Both conserved end residues are part of each CDR3. D genes are given only for firm matches. Not all rows give a size; the values are once, few, many and, for expanded clones, a class.

size: -; J: TRBJ1-2; D: -; V: TRBV13; DNA: TGTGCCAGCAGCTCGGGGTACCTACCTAACTATGGCTACACCTTC; CDR3: CASSSGYLPNYGYTF
size: -; J: TRBJ1-3; D: -; V: TRBV5-5; DNA: TGTGCCAGCAGCTACCGGGATAGGGTCTCTGGAAACACCATATATTTT; CDR3: CASSYRDRVSGNTIYF
size: -; J: TRBJ1-6; D: -; V: TRBV7-9; DNA: TGTGCCAGCAGTCACAGGACAGACTCACCCCTCCACTTT; CDR3: CASSHRTDSPLHF
size: -; J: TRBJ2-3; D: -; V: TRBV30; DNA: TGTGCCTGGTCCCGCAGCCACACAGATACGCAGTATTTT; CDR3: CAWSRSHTDTQYF
size: -; J: TRBJ1-1; D: -; V: TRBV29-1; DNA: TGCAGCGCATGCCAATTAGGGGGTTTGAACACTGAAGCTTTCTTT; CDR3: CSACQLGGLNTEAFF
size: -; J: TRBJ2-1; D: TRBD1; V: TRBV19; DNA: TGTGCCAGTAGTGGTTGGACAGGCAGCTCCTACAATGAGCAGTTCTTC; CDR3: CASSGWTGSSYNEQFF
size: few; J: TRBJ1-3; D: -; V: TRBV14; DNA: TGTGCCAGCAGCCATTCGTCCGAAGGGCCCGTCGGAAACACCATATATTTT; CDR3: CASSHSSEGPVGNTIYF
size: -; J: TRBJ1-2; D: -; V: TRBV4-3; DNA: TGCGCCAGCAGCCAAGCCGGGCTAAGGGATGGCTACACCTTC; CDR3: CASSQAGLRDGYTF
size: -; J: TRBJ2-7; D: TRBD1; V: TRBV11-2; DNA: TGTGCCAGCAGCGGACAGGAATTCTACGAGCAGTACTTC; CDR3: CASSGQEFYEQYF
size: -; J: TRBJ2-3; D: TRBD1; V: TRBV29-1; DNA: TGCAGCGTTTCGACAGGGGCCGCAGATACGCAGTATTTT; CDR3: CSVSTGAADTQYF
size: -; J: TRBJ2-7; D: TRBD1; V: TRBV30; DNA: TGTGCCTGGGGCGAGGGACAGGGAAGAACCTACTTC; CDR3: CAWGEGQGRTYF
size: -; J: TRBJ2-3; D: -; V: TRBV9; DNA: TGTGCCAGCAGCGGTGGTCTCCGCACAGATACGCAGTATTTT; CDR3: CASSGGLRTDTQYF
size: -; J: TRBJ1-2; D: TRBD1; V: TRBV2; DNA: TGTGCCAGCAACTTGAGGGTGGGACAGGGGGTAGCTAACTATGGCTACACCTTC; CDR3: CASNLRVGQGVANYGYTF
size: -; J: TRBJ2-5; D: -; V: TRBV28; DNA: TGTGCCAGCAGACTCGACAGTCCGGGGGAGACCCAGTACTTC; CDR3: CASRLDSPGETQYF
size: few; J: TRBJ1-1; D: TRBD1; V: TRBV9; DNA: TGTGCCAGCAGCGTCGGAGGGACAGGCCTGAACACTGAAGCTTTCTTT; CDR3: CASSVGGTGLNTEAFF
size: -; J: TRBJ2-3; D: TRBD2; V: TRBV15; DNA: TGTGCCACCAAGCGGGGGCCTAGCACAGATACGCAGTATTTT; CDR3: CATKRGPSTDTQYF
size: -; J: TRBJ2-5; D: TRBD1; V: TRBV13; DNA: TGTGCCAGCAGCCTGGGACAGGGAGACGAGACCCAGTACTTC; CDR3: CASSLGQGDETQYF
size: -; J: TRBJ2-7; D: -; V: TRBV29-1; DNA: TGCAGCGTTGAAGATCCGGAGCAGTACTTC; CDR3: CSVEDPEQYF
size: -; J: TRBJ2-7; D: TRBD2; V: TRBV5-5; DNA: TGTGCCAGCAGCTTGGATCCGCGGGAGGGTTCCTACGAGCAGTACTTC; CDR3: CASSLDPREGSYEQYF
size: -; J: TRBJ2-7; D: TRBD1; V: TRBV11-2; DNA: TGTGCCAGCAGCTCAAACAGGGGAAGGAGGGAGCAGTACTTC; CDR3: CASSSNRGRREQYF
size: -; J: TRBJ2-7; D: TRBD2; V: TRBV29-1; DNA: TGCAGCGTTCGGACTAGTACCTACGAGCAGTACTTC; CDR3: CSVRTSTYEQYF
size: few; J: TRBJ1-1; D: -; V: TRBV5-4; DNA: TGTGCCAGCAGCTTAGAAAGGGCTGAAGCTTTCTTT; CDR3: CASSLERAEAFF
size: -; J: TRBJ2-1; D: -; V: TRBV7-9; DNA: TGTGCCAGCAGCTTAGTGTACGAGAATGAGCAGTTCTTC; CDR3: CASSLVYENEQFF
size: once; J: TRBJ1-1; D: -; V: TRBV6-1; DNA: TGTGCCAGCAGCTACAGACAGATGAACACTGAAGCTTTCTTT; CDR3: CASSYRQMNTEAFF
size: -; J: TRBJ2-3; D: -; V: TRBV10-1; DNA: TGCGCCAGCAGCGAGTGGCAGCTTTGGACACAAGATACGCAGTATTTT; CDR3: CASSEWQLWTQDTQYF
size: -; J: TRBJ1-2; D: TRBD1; V: TRBV15; DNA: TGTGCCACCAGCAAACGGACAGGAGACGTCTATGGCTACACCTTC; CDR3: CATSKRTGDVYGYTF
size: few; J: TRBJ1-5; D: -; V: TRBV15; DNA: TGTGCCACCAGCAGAGATCGGGGGTCCCAGCCCCAGCATTTT; CDR3: CATSRDRGSQPQHF
size: -; J: TRBJ2-1; D: TRBD2; V: TRBV29-1; DNA: TGCAGCGTTGAAGATTGGCTAGCGGGAATAAAGAAGCAGTTCTTC; CDR3: CSVEDWLAGIKKQFF
size: -; J: TRBJ2-3; D: -; V: TRBV6-5; DNA: TGTGCCAGCAGCCTGACTAGTGTGAATACGCAGTATTTT; CDR3: CASSLTSVNTQYF
size: -; J: TRBJ2-7; D: -; V: TRBV11-2; DNA: TGTGCCAGCAGCCCCCCGGGGAGAGCTCCGAACGAGCAGTACTTC; CDR3: CASSPPGRAPNEQYF
size: once; J: TRBJ2-4; D: -; V: TRBV2; DNA: TGTGCCAGCAGTGGCGTAATTTTGGAGGGGAACATTCAGTACTTC; CDR3: CASSGVILEGNIQYF
size: -; J: TRBJ2-7; D: TRBD2; V: TRBV27; DNA: TGTGCCAGCGGGCCCATAGCGGGAAGGAACGAGCAGTACTTC; CDR3: CASGPIAGRNEQYF
size: -; J: TRBJ2-7; D: -; V: TRBV5-1; DNA: TGCGCCAGCAGCTGGGGGCGGGCCTCCTACGAGCAGTACTTC; CDR3: CASSWGRASYEQYF
size: -; J: TRBJ2-1; D: -; V: TRBV4-1; DNA: TGCGCCAGCAGCCAATTTCAGGGCACCTACAATGAGCAGTTCTTC; CDR3: CASSQFQGTYNEQFF
size: few; J: TRBJ2-1; D: -; V: TRBV27; DNA: TGTGCCAGCAGTTACAGCTCCTACAATGAGCAGTTCTTC; CDR3: CASSYSSYNEQFF
size: -; J: TRBJ2-7; D: TRBD2; V: TRBV28; DNA: TGTGCCAGCAGCTCTCGGACTAGCGGGATTTACGAGCAGTACTTC; CDR3: CASSSRTSGIYEQYF
size: -; J: TRBJ2-1; D: -; V: TRBV27; DNA: TGTGCCAGCAGTTTGACAAATACCTACAATGAGCAGTTCTTC; CDR3: CASSLTNTYNEQFF
size: -; J: TRBJ1-2; D: -; V: TRBV5-1; DNA: TGCGCCAGCAGCTTGAAGAATAACTATGGCTACACCTTC; CDR3: CASSLKNNYGYTF
size: -; J: TRBJ2-1; D: TRBD2; V: TRBV28; DNA: TGTGCCAGCAACTCGAGGCTAGCGGGAGGCTACAATGAGCAGTTCTTC; CDR3: CASNSRLAGGYNEQFF
size: -; J: TRBJ1-2; D: TRBD1; V: TRBV27; DNA: TGTGCCAGCAGCCCAGGGGGCGGGGTCTATGGCTACACCTTC; CDR3: CASSPGGGVYGYTF
size: -; J: TRBJ2-7; D: -; V: TRBV27; DNA: TGTGCCAGCAGTCAAGGGGTCATAGGCTACGAGCAGTACTTC; CDR3: CASSQGVIGYEQYF
size: -; J: TRBJ2-7; D: -; V: TRBV27; DNA: TGTGCCAGCATCGGAGGGCCCCACGAGCAGTACTTC; CDR3: CASIGGPHEQYF
size: -; J: TRBJ2-3; D: TRBD1; V: TRBV5-8; DNA: TGTGCCAGCAGCCACAGGACAGGGGGCCCCTCTAGCACAGATACGCAGTATTTT; CDR3: CASSHRTGGPSSTDTQYF
size: -; J: TRBJ1-2; D: -; V: TRBV14; DNA: TGTGCCAGCAGCCAAACCAGGGGAACTAACTATGGCTACACCTTC; CDR3: CASSQTRGTNYGYTF
size: -; J: TRBJ2-3; D: TRBD2; V: TRBV2; DNA: TGTGCCAGCAGTGGGGATAGCGGGAGAGATACGCAGTATTTT; CDR3: CASSGDSGRDTQYF
size: -; J: TRBJ2-1; D: -; V: TRBV4-1; DNA: TGCGCCAGCACCCAGGGCCCTAGTTATGAGCAGTTCTTC; CDR3: CASTQGPSYEQFF
size: -; J: TRBJ2-1; D: TRBD1; V: TRBV6-5; DNA: TGTGCCAGCAGCCCCGGGACAGGGTGGAATGAGCAGTTCTTC; CDR3: CASSPGTGWNEQFF
size: -; J: TRBJ1-2; D: -; V: TRBV9; DNA: TGTGCCAGCAGCCCCCGGGCGTACACAAGGACGGGCTATGGCTACACCTTC; CDR3: CASSPRAYTRTGYGYTF
size: -; J: TRBJ1-5; D: TRBD1; V: TRBV5-5; DNA: TGTGCCAGCAGCCGGACAGGGCCTATGAATCAGCCCCAGCATTTT; CDR3: CASSRTGPMNQPQHF
size: once; J: TRBJ1-4; D: -; V: TRBV6-6; DNA: TGTGCCAGCAGCAATTCGGACAAGCGCTTAATGAAAAAACTGTTTTTT; CDR3: CASSNSDKRLMKKLFF